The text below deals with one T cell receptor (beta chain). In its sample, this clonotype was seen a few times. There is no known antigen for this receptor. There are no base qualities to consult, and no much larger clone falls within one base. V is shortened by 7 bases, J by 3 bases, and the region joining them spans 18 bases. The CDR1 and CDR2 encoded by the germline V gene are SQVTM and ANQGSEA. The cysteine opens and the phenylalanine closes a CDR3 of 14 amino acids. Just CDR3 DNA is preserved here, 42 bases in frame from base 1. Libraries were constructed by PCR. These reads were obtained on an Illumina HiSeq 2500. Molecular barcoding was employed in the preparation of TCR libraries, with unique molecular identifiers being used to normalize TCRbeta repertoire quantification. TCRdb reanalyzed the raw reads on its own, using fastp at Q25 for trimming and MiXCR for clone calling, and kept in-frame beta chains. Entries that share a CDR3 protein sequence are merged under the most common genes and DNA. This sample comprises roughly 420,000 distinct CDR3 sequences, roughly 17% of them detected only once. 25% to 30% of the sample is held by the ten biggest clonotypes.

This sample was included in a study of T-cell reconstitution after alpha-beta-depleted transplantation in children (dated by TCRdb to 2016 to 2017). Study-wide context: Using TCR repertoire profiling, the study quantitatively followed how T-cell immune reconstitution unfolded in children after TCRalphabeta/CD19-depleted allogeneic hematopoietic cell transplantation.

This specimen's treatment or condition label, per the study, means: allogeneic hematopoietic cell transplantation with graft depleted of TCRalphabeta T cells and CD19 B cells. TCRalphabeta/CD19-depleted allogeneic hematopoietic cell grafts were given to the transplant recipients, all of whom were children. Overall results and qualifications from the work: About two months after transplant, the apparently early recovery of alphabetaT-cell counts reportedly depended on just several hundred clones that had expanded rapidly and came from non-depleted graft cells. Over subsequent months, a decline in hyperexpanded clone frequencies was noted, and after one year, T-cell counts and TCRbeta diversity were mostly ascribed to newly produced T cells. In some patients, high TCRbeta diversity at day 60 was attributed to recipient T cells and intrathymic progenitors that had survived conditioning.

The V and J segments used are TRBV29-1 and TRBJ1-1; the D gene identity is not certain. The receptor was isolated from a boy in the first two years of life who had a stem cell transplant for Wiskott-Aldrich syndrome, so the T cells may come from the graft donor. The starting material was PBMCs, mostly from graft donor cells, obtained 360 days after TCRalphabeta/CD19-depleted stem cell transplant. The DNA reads TGCAGCGCGGGGAGTACTCTTCGGGACACTGAAGCTTTCTTT. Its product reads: CSAGSTLRDTEAFF.